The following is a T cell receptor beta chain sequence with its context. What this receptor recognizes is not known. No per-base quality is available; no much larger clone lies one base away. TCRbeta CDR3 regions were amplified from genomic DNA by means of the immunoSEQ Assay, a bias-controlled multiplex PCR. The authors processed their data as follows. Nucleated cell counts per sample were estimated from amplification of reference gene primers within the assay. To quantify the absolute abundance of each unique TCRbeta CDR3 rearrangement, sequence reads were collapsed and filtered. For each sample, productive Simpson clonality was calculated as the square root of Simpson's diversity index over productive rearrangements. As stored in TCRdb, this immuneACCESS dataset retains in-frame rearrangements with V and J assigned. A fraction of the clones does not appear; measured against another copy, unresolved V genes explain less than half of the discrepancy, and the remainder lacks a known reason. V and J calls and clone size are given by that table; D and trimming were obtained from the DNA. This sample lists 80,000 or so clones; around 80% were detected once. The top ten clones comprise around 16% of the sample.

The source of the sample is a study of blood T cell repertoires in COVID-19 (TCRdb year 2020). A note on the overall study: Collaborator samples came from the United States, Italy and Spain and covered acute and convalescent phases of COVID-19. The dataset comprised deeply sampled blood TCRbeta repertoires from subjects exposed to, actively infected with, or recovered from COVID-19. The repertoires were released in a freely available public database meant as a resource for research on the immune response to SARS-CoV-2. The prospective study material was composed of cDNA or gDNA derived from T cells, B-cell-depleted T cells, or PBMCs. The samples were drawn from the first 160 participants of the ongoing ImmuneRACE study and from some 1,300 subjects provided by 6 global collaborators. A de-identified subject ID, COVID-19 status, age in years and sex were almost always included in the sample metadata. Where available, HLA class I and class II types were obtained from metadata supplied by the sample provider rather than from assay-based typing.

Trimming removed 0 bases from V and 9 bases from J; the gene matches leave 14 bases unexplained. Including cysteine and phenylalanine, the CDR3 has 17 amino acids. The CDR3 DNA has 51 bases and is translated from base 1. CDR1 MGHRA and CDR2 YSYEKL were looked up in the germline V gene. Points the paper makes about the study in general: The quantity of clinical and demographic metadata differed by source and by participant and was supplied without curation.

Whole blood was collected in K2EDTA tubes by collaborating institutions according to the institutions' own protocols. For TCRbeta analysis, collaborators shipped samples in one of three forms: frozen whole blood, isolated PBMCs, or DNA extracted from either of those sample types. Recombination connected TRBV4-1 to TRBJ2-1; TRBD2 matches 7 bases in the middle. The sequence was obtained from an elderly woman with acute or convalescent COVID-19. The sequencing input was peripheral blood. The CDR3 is CASSQDPQAGDNGEQFF. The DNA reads TGCGCCAGCAGCCAAGATCCCCAGGCGGGAGACAATGGTGAGCAGTTCTTC.